These 26 T cell receptor beta chains were sequenced from one sample in a study of blood T cell repertoires in COVID-19. Repertoires were generated with immunoSEQ multiplex PCR, while TCRdb's copy carries only in-frame clones and drops some. This sample has hundreds of thousands of clones, with more than 70% found just once. The sample comprised PBMCs or T cells enriched from blood (not recorded which). The receptors derive from a woman between 40 and 55 years old with acute COVID-19.

This clone was counted only a few times. Here the CDR3 DNA reads TGTGCCAGCAGCCAAGATGGGACAGGGAGTCAGCCCCAGCATTTT. It encodes CASSQDGTGSQPQHF. V gene TRBV3-1 (or the pseudogene TRBV3-2) combines with J gene TRBJ1-5; 9 positions agree with TRBD1. The CDR3 extends over 15 amino acids. With V trimmed by 0 bases and J by 6 bases, 3 bases remained unmatched. Germline CDR1 LGHDT, CDR2 YNNKEL (reference sequence).

The chain carries TRBV27 and TRBJ2-5, with D maybe TRBD2 (6 bases). Germline V lookup: CDR1 MNHEY, CDR2 SMNVEV (reference sequence). This CDR3 has 18 residues. V lost 5 bases and J lost 2, with 24 bases in between. The CDR3 DNA is TGTGCCAGCAGTCTCCCCCCGGGCCAAGGAGGGGTACAAGAGACCCAGTACTTC. Protein: CASSLPPGQGGVQETQYF.

The gene calls are TRBV11-2 and TRBJ2-2; 10 nucleotides align to TRBD1. Germline V gene sequence: CDR1 SGHAT, CDR2 FQNNGV. CDR3 length: 16 residues. The J segment lost 1 base and the V segment lost 1 base, leaving 0 bases of the junction unmatched. The CDR3 DNA reads TGTGCCAGCAGCTTAGGGACAGGGGGGAACACCGGGGAGCTGTTTTTT. Translating gives CASSLGTGGNTGELFF.

This rearrangement joins TRBV12-3 or TRBV12-4 to TRBJ1-5; no definite D call. Trimming took off 3 bases at V and 9 bases at J, with 12 bases between the two ends. The length of the CDR3 is 13 residues. CDR3 loop: CASSLGLGAPQHF. The CDR3 DNA follows: TGTGCCAGCAGTTTGGGTCTCGGAGCGCCCCAGCATTTT.

This chain connects TRBV28 to TRBJ2-2, with a tentative D call TRBD2 (5 bases). The CDR3 totals 13 residues. The V end lost 5 bases, the J end lost 8 bases, and 12 bases lay between the germline ends. The germline gives CDR1 MDHEN, CDR2 SYDVKM. CDR3 bases: TGTGCCAGCAGTACGAGCGGAGTTGGGGAGCTGTTTTTT. Translating gives CASSTSGVGELFF. Full variable domain (outside the CDR3, taken from reference TRBV28 and TRBJ2-2): DVKVTQSSRYLVKRTGEKVFLECVQDMDHENMFWYRQDPGLGLRLIYFSYDVKMKEKGDIPEGYSVSREKKERFSLILESASTNQTSMYLCASSTSGVGELFFGEGSRLTVL.

V is TRBV30 and J is TRBJ1-4, with a tentative D call TRBD1 (5 bases). This CDR3 contains 12 residues. CDR1 is GTSNPN, CDR2 SVGIG, per germline (reference sequence). Trimming removed 5 bases from V and 8 bases from J, with 12 bases in between. CDR3 amino acids: CAWQGGGEKLFF. CDR3 sequence (DNA): TGTGCCTGGCAGGGCGGGGGAGAAAAACTGTTTTTT.

The V gene is TRBV11-2, the J gene TRBJ2-7, with D tentatively TRBD1 (6 bases). CDR1 SGHAT and CDR2 FQNNGV come from the germline V gene. The CDR3 covers 16 residues. Trimming removed 4 bases at V and 2 bases at J, with 18 bases between. CDR3 region: CASSSDATGFAYEQYF. The DNA for the CDR3 is TGTGCCAGCAGCTCCGACGCGACAGGTTTCGCCTACGAGCAGTACTTC.

CDR3 in amino acids: CASSIGLARGETQYF. CDR3 DNA: TGTGCCAGCAGCATCGGACTAGCTAGGGGGGAGACCCAGTACTTC. V gene TRBV7-3 combines with J gene TRBJ2-5; 8 positions match TRBD2. With V trimmed by 5 bases and J by 5 bases, 10 bases remained unmatched. The CDR3 extends over 15 amino acids. Germline assignment: CDR1 SGHTA and CDR2 FQGTGA.

The chain employs TRBV19 and TRBJ2-2; D possibly corresponds to TRBD2 (5 bases). This CDR3 has 15 residues. Trimming removed 6 bases at V and 0 bases at J, with 11 bases between. CDR1 LNHDA and CDR2 SQIVND come from the germline V gene (reference sequence). CDR3 DNA sequence: TGTGCCAGTAGACTAGGGCAGGCGAACACCGGGGAGCTGTTTTTT. Protein: CASRLGQANTGELFF. Combining the CDR3 with reference TRBV19 and TRBJ2-2 gives the whole variable domain DGGITQSPKYLFRKEGQNVTLSCEQNLNHDAMYWYRQDPGQGLRLIYYSQIVNDFQKGDIAEGYSVSREKKESFPLTVTSAQKNPTAFYLCASRLGQANTGELFFGEGSRLTVL.

V gene TRBV2 combines with J gene TRBJ1-2, with a tentative D call TRBD1 (6 bases). V shed 4 bases and J shed 8 bases, with 14 bases lying between them. Germline V lookup: CDR1 SNHLY, CDR2 FYNNEI. The CDR3 sequence is 13 residues long. DNA for the CDR3: TGTGCCAGCAGTGGGCAGGGGCAGTTCGGCTACACCTTC. Translation: CASSGQGQFGYTF.

In DNA, the CDR3 is TGTGCCTGGACCCTGGGGACACAACCTAACTATGGCTACACCTTC. This translates into CAWTLGTQPNYGYTF. The chain combines TRBV30 with TRBJ1-2; D possibly corresponds to TRBD1 (6 bases). CDR1 and CDR2 (germline): GTSNPN, SVGIG (reference sequence). Trimming took off 4 bases at V and 0 bases at J, with 15 bases between the two ends. The CDR3 is 15 amino acids.

This sequence joins TRBV7-2 and TRBJ1-4; a weak D match, TRBD1 (5 bases). The germline V and J ends were trimmed by 4 bases and 0 bases, with 15 bases remaining between them. Germline V gene sequence: CDR1 SGHTA, CDR2 FQGNSA. This CDR3 contains 17 residues. The CDR3 region is CASSSTGVGATNEKLFF. CDR3 DNA sequence: TGTGCCAGCAGCTCTACGGGGGTGGGCGCAACTAATGAAAAACTGTTTTTT.

The gene calls are TRBV7-9 and TRBJ1-2; the match to TRBD1 covers 8 bases. Germline V gene sequence: CDR1 SEHNR, CDR2 FQNEAQ (reference sequence). J lost 4 bases, V lost 5 bases, and 15 bases had no gene match. The CDR3 extends over 17 amino acids. The CDR3 protein is CASSQTEGGQDTYGYTF. CDR3 nucleotide sequence: TGTGCCAGCAGCCAGACGGAGGGGGGACAGGACACCTATGGCTACACCTTC. Drawing the rest from reference TRBV7-9 and TRBJ1-2, the complete variable domain is DTGVSQNPRHKITKRGQNVTFRCDPISEHNRLYWYRQTLGQGPEFLTYFQNEAQLEKSRLLSDRFSAERPKGSFSTLEIQRTEQGDSAMYLCASSQTEGGQDTYGYTFGSGTRLTVV.

V gene TRBV11-2 combines with J gene TRBJ2-7; 13 nucleotides line up with TRBD2. Germline trimming cut 5 bases from V and 4 bases from J; bases unmatched to any gene: 8. In germline, CDR1 is SGHAT, CDR2 FQNNGV. The CDR3 is made up of 16 amino acids. CDR3 in DNA: TGTGCCAGCAGCGTGGGACTAGCGGGACTCCCGTACGAGCAGTACTTC. Translation: CASSVGLAGLPYEQYF.

The chain employs TRBV6-1 and TRBJ1-2; D is unresolved. CDR1 and CDR2 (germline): MNHNS, SASEGT. V was pared by 3 bases and J by 5 bases, with 10 bases between. The CDR3 has 13 amino acids. CDR3 nucleotide sequence: TGTGCCAGCAGTGATGGGCTTGGGTATGGCTACACCTTC. It encodes CASSDGLGYGYTF.

The CDR3 DNA is TGTGCCAGCAGCTTGATGGGCAGCAACCAAGAGACCCAGTACTTC. This encodes CASSLMGSNQETQYF. The chain joins TRBV5-5 to TRBJ2-5; D is uncertain. The V end was cut by 1 base, the J end by 0 bases, with 10 bases between. The CDR3 contains 15 residues. CDR1 and CDR2 from the germline V gene are SGHKS and YYEKEE (reference sequence).

This chain joins TRBV6-5 and TRBJ2-7; 13 positions match TRBD2. The CDR3 length is 14 residues. Germline lookup yields CDR1 MNHEY and CDR2 SVGAGI. Trimming cost V 7 bases and J 3 bases; bases outside gene matches: 3. The CDR3 coding sequence is TGTGCCAGCATTCGACTAGCGGGAGGCTACGAGCAGTACTTC. Amino acids: CASIRLAGGYEQYF.

The chain combines TRBV18 with TRBJ1-1; TRBD1 might be the D (6 bases). Germline assignment: CDR1 KGHSH and CDR2 LQKENI. The CDR3 length is 15 residues. V dropped 3 bases and J dropped 1 base, with 12 bases sitting between them. CDR3: CASSPQGYANTEAFF. In nucleotides, the CDR3 is TGTGCCAGCTCACCGCAGGGGTATGCGAACACTGAAGCTTTCTTT.

The table lists this clone with many counts. The rearrangement links TRBV4-2 to TRBJ2-7; possibly TRBD2 for D (6 bases). Trimming shortened V by 0 bases and J by 0 bases, and 9 bases separated the two germline ends. The CDR3 is made up of 15 amino acids. CDR1 is LGHNA and CDR2 is YNFKEQ in the germline V gene. The CDR3: CASSQEASVSYEQYF. In DNA form, the CDR3 reads TGTGCCAGCAGCCAAGAGGCTAGCGTCTCCTACGAGCAGTACTTC.

As regards this clone: One junction end does not reproduce the germline sequence, and a read error may be involved. The rearrangement links TRBV7-7 to TRBJ2-5; 7 bases map to TRBD1. The CDR3 consists of 16 residues. The germline V gene has CDR1 SSHAT and CDR2 FNYEAQ (reference sequence). CDR3 amino acids: CASSLVTGAGKETQYF. The DNA for the CDR3 is TGTGCTAGCAGCTTAGTAACAGGGGCAGGCAAAGAGACCCAGTACTTC.

This chain uses TRBV6-2 or TRBV6-3 with TRBJ2-7, with D possibly matching TRBD1 (5 bases). Germline CDR1 and CDR2: MNHEY and SVGEGT. Trimming took off 2 bases at V and 7 bases at J, with 21 bases between the two ends. This CDR3 is 16 amino acids long. CDR3 protein: CASSYALGRDSQEQYF. Here the CDR3 DNA reads TGTGCCAGCAGTTACGCCTTGGGCAGGGATTCCCAGGAGCAGTACTTC.

J is TRBJ1-6 and V is TRBV19; 7 bases map to TRBD1. Germline trimming cut 7 bases from V and 5 bases from J; bases unmatched to any gene: 11. CDR3 length: 16 amino acids. The germline CDR1 and CDR2 sequences are LNHDA and SQIVND (reference sequence). As DNA, the CDR3 is TGTGCCAGTAACCTCGACAGGGATGCTGATAATTCACCCCTCCACTTT. It specifies CASNLDRDADNSPLHF. Together with reference TRBV19 and TRBJ1-6, the CDR3 gives the full variable domain: DGGITQSPKYLFRKEGQNVTLSCEQNLNHDAMYWYRQDPGQGLRLIYYSQIVNDFQKGDIAEGYSVSREKKESFPLTVTSAQKNPTAFYLCASNLDRDADNSPLHFGNGTRLTVT.

The chain carries TRBV6-5 and TRBJ1-5; 7 bases agree with TRBD1. With V trimmed by 5 bases and J by 6 bases, 10 bases remained unmatched. Germline V CDR1 and CDR2: MNHEY, SVGAGI. The CDR3 consists of 15 residues. The CDR3 DNA reads as TGTGCCAGCAGTCCCGACAGGGAGCTTGGTCAGCCCCAGCATTTT. This codes for CASSPDRELGQPQHF.

Concerning this clone itself: A read error may account for a junction end that differs from germline. This chain connects TRBV7-7 to TRBJ2-3; 11 bases fit TRBD2. This CDR3 region has 15 residues. Germline CDR1 SSHAT, CDR2 FNYEAQ (reference sequence). The CDR3, as DNA: TGTGCTAGCAGCTCCCTAGCGGGGGGACGGGGTACGCAGTATTTT. Residues: CASSSLAGGRGTQYF. The variable domain in full, with the rest retrieved from reference TRBV7-7 and TRBJ2-3, is GAGVSQSPRYKVTKRGQDVTLRCDPISSHATLYWYQQALGQGPEFLTYFNYEAQPDKSGLPSDRFSAERPEGSISTLTIQRTEQRDSAMYRCASSSLAGGRGTQYFGPGTRLTVL.

This chain joins TRBV28 and TRBJ1-3, with D tentatively TRBD1 (6 bases). The CDR3 loop spans 14 amino acids. CDR1 is MDHEN and CDR2 is SYDVKM in the germline V gene. V shed 8 bases and J shed 0 bases, with 11 bases lying between them. CDR3 residues: CASDGGHSGNTIYF. In DNA form, the CDR3 reads TGTGCCAGCGACGGGGGGCACTCTGGAAACACCATATATTTT. The complete variable domain, with remaining parts taken from reference TRBV28 and TRBJ1-3, reads DVKVTQSSRYLVKRTGEKVFLECVQDMDHENMFWYRQDPGLGLRLIYFSYDVKMKEKGDIPEGYSVSREKKERFSLILESASTNQTSMYLCASDGGHSGNTIYFGEGSWLTVV.

This chain uses TRBV10-3 with TRBJ2-7; D gene unclear. This CDR3 region has 12 residues. The V and J ends lost 4 bases and 5 bases respectively, with 9 bases between them. CDR1 and CDR2 (germline): ENHRY, SYGVKD. The CDR3 spells CAISVAGDEQYF. CDR3 coding DNA: TGTGCCATCAGTGTTGCAGGCGACGAGCAGTACTTC.